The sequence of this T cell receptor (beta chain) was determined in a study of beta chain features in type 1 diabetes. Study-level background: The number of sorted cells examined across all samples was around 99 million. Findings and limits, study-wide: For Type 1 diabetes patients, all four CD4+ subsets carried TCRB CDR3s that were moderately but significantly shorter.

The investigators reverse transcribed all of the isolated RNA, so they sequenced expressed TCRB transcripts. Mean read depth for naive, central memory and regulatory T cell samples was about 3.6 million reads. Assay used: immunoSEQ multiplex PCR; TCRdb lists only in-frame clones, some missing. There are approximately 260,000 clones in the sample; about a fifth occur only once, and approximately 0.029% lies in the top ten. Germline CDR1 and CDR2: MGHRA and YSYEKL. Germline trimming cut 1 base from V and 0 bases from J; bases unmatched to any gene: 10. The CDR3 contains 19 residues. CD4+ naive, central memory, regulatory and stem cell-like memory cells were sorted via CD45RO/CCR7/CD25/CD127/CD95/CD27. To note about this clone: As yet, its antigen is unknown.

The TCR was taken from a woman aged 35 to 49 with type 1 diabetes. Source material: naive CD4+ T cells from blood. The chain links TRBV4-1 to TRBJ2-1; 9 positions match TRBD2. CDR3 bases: TGCGCCAGCAGCCAAGCCTCACACGGACTAGCGAGCTCCTACAATGAGCAGTTCTTC. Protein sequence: CASSQASHGLASSYNEQFF.